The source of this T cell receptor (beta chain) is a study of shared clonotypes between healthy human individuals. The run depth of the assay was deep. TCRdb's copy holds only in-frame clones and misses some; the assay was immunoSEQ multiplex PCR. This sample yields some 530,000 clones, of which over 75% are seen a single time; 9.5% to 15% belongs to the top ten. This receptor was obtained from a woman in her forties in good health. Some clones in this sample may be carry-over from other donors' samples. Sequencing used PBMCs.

The CDR3 sequence is CASSINLASRETQYF. As DNA, the CDR3 is TGTGCCAGTAGTATTAATTTGGCTAGCCGGGAGACCCAGTACTTC. The rearrangement uses TRBV19 and TRBJ2-5, with D possibly matching TRBD2 (5 bases). V was pared by 3 bases and J by 5 bases, with 16 bases between. Germline V gene sequence: CDR1 LNHDA, CDR2 SQIVND (reference sequence). CDR3 length: 15 residues.